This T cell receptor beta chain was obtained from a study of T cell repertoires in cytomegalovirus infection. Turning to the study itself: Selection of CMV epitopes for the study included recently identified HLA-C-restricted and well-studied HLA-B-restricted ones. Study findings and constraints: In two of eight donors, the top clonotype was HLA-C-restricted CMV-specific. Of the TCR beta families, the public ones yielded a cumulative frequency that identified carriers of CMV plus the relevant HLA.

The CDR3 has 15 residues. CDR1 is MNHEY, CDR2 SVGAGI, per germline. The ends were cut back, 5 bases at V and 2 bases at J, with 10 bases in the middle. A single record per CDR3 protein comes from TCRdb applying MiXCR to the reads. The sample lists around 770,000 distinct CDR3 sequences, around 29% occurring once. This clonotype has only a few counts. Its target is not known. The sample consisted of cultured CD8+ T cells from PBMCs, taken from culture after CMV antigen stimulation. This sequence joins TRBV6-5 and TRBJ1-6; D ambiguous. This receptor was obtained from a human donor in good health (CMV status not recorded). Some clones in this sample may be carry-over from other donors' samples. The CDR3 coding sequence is TGTGCCAGCAGTCCTGGGAGGGCCTATAATTCACCCCTCCACTTT. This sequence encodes CASSPGRAYNSPLHF.